This T cell receptor beta chain was obtained from a study of T-cell memory formation after mild COVID-19. The study, taken as a whole, reports: Clones that contracted from day 15 to 85 were balanced CD4/CD8, while later expanders leaned CD4+.

From the 5' RACE reads, TCRdb called clonotypes with MiXCR, one entry per CDR3 protein. The sample holds hundreds of thousands of distinct CDR3 sequences, around 20% seen once. This clonotype was counted ten times or more. What it recognizes is unknown. Germline CDR1 MNHEY, CDR2 SVGAGI. This CDR3 is built from 15 residues. V was shortened by 1 base and J by 4 bases, with 11 bases between the two germline ends. The TCR was taken from an adult woman who had mild COVID-19 (a few samples of this study predate the infection). Cell type and time point are not known. The genes are TRBV6-5 and TRBJ2-1; a possible D gene is TRBD2 (5 bases). Sequencing was performed on PBMCs or a T cell subset sorted from them (not recorded which). The CDR3 spells CASSYWRAAYNEQFF. CDR3 bases: TGTGCCAGCAGTTACTGGCGGGCAGCGTACAATGAGCAGTTCTTC.